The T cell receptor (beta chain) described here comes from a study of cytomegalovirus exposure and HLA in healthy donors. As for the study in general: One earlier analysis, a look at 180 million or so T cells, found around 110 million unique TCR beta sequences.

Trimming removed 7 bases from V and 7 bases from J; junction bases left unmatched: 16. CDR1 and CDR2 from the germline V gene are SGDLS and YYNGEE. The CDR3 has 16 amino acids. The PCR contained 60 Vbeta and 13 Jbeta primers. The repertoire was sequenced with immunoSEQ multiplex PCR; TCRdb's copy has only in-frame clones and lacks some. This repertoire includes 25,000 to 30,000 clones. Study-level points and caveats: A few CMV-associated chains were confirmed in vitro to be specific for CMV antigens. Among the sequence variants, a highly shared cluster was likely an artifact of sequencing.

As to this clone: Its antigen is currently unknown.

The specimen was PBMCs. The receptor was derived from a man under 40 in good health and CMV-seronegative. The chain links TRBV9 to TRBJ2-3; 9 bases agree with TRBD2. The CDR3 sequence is CASEDGARGGLHTQYF. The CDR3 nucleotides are TGTGCCAGCGAGGACGGCGCGCGGGGGGGCCTTCATACGCAGTATTTT.